This T cell receptor (beta chain) was identified during a study of OX40 agonist ivuxolimab in advanced cancers. Looking at the study overall: Patients treated during dose escalation were battling hepatocellular carcinoma, melanoma, renal cell or head and neck cancer. Partial responses were seen in three patients, one with hepatocellular carcinoma and two with cutaneous melanoma.

About this clone itself: Its antigen is as yet unknown.

Here immunoSEQ multiplex PCR was the method, and the copy in TCRdb shows in-frame clones only, minus some. The sample holds roughly 76,000 clones, 65% to 90% seen once. The study's findings and limits: Expanded clones belonging to CD8+ T cells outnumbered, on average, those of CD4+.

This receptor was identified in an adult with an advanced solid tumor such as melanoma, head and neck, liver or kidney cancer. The starting material was CD4+ or CD8+ T cells sorted from blood, obtained in a trial of the OX40 agonist ivuxolimab.

The CDR3 loop is CASSHIQGARFAKNIQYF. In DNA, the CDR3 is TGCGCCAGCAGCCATATTCAGGGGGCGAGGTTTGCCAAAAACATTCAGTACTTC. This chain joins TRBV4-1 and TRBJ2-4, with 8 bases matching TRBD1. CDR1 and CDR2 (germline): MGHRA, YSYEKL. CDR3 length: 18 residues. J was trimmed by 1 base and V by 3 bases; bases with no gene match: 11.